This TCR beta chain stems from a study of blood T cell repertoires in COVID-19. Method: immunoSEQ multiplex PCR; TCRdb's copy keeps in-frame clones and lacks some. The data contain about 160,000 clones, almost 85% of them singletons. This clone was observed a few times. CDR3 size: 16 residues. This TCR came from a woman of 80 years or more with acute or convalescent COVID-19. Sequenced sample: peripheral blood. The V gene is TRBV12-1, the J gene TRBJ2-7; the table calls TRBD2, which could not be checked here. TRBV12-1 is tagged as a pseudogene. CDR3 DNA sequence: TGTGCCAGCAGCGTCGGACTAGCGGGAGCCCCCTACGAGCAGTACTTC. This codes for CASSVGLAGAPYEQYF.